Listed below are T cell receptor beta chains from one sample, sequenced in a study of regulatory T cells in long-lasting Graves disease. TCRdb independently ran MiXCR on the multiplex PCR reads; one entry per CDR3 protein. The top ten hold less than 30% of the sample, which has 300,000 to 400,000 distinct CDR3 sequences, about 20% seen once. Sequencing used peripheral blood mononuclear cells (PBMCs), obtained when the disease was refractory, from a patient treated with antithyroid drugs. The receptors were sampled from a female donor with Graves disease. The CDR3 runs from the conserved cysteine through the conserved F or W. Each record gives: V gene, clone size, J gene, D gene, CDR3 protein, CDR3 DNA. D genes are given only for firm matches. Clone sizes are given selectively: once, few, many, or a class where the clone is expanded.

V: TRBV18
size: few
J: TRBJ1-1
D: .
CDR3: CASSPPWRMNTEAFF
DNA: TGTGCCAGCTCACCACCGTGGAGGATGAACACTGAAGCTTTCTTT

V: TRBV28
size: many
J: TRBJ2-7
D: TRBD1
CDR3: CASRSGTGGEQYF
DNA: TGTGCCAGCAGATCCGGGACAGGGGGAGAGCAGTACTTC

V: TRBV6-1
size: .
J: TRBJ1-4
D: .
CDR3: CASRRRGGEKLFF
DNA: TGTGCCAGCAGGCGGAGGGGCGGGGAAAAACTGTTTTTT

V: TRBV7-2
size: few
J: TRBJ1-6
D: TRBD1
CDR3: CASSLGGTGGNSPLHF
DNA: TGTGCCAGCAGCCTCGGGGGGACAGGGGGAAATTCACCCCTCCACTTT

V: TRBV5-1
size: many
J: TRBJ2-2
D: TRBD2
CDR3: CASNVAGENTGELFF
DNA: TGCGCCAGCAACGTAGCGGGAGAAAACACCGGGGAGCTGTTTTTT

V: TRBV6-1
size: few
J: TRBJ2-7
D: .
CDR3: CASSKEELFYEQYF
DNA: TGTGCCAGCTCCAAGGAGGAGCTTTTCTACGAGCAGTACTTC

V: TRBV12-3/TRBV12-4
size: .
J: TRBJ2-6
D: .
CDR3: CASRPQEANVLTF
DNA: TGTGCCAGCAGACCGCAAGAAGCCAACGTCCTGACTTTC

V: TRBV28
size: many
J: TRBJ2-7
D: TRBD1
CDR3: CASSLVGVAGGLSYEQYF
DNA: TGTGCCAGCAGTTTAGTGGGGGTCGCAGGGGGTCTCTCCTACGAGCAGTACTTC

V: TRBV20-1
size: .
J: TRBJ2-4
D: .
CDR3: CSATQPREVAKNIQYF
DNA: TGCAGTGCTACCCAGCCAAGGGAGGTAGCCAAAAACATTCAGTACTTC

V: TRBV5-1
size: many
J: TRBJ1-1
D: .
CDR3: CASSEGFGNTEAFF
DNA: TGCGCCAGCAGCGAGGGATTCGGGAACACTGAAGCTTTCTTT

V: TRBV28
size: few
J: TRBJ1-2
D: TRBD1
CDR3: CASLSGGRDGYTF
DNA: TGTGCCAGCCTATCAGGGGGCCGCGATGGCTACACCTTC

V: TRBV3-1
size: few
J: TRBJ2-6
D: TRBD2
CDR3: CASSPRGVSGANVLTF
DNA: TGTGCCAGCAGCCCTCGGGGGGTGTCTGGGGCCAACGTCCTGACTTTC

V: TRBV14
size: .
J: TRBJ1-1
D: .
CDR3: CASRRRMNTKAFF
DNA: TGTGCCAGTCGTAGACGGATGAACACTAAAGCTTTCTTT

V: TRBV6-1
size: many
J: TRBJ2-5
D: TRBD2
CDR3: CASSTNRREGPPQYF
DNA: TGTGCCAGCAGTACGAATAGGCGGGAGGGCCCTCCCCAGTACTTC

V: TRBV20-1
size: many
J: TRBJ1-5
D: .
CDR3: CSASERRLPNQPQHF
DNA: TGCAGTGCTAGTGAGAGACGGTTACCCAATCAGCCCCAGCATTTT

V: TRBV30
size: .
J: TRBJ2-2
D: .
CDR3: CAWSWQGKRINTGELFF
DNA: TGTGCCTGGAGTTGGCAGGGGAAGAGGATTAACACCGGGGAGCTGTTTTTT

V: TRBV30
size: few
J: TRBJ1-6
D: .
CDR3: CAWIQGYNSPLHF
DNA: TGTGCCTGGATTCAGGGGTATAATTCACCCCTCCACTTT

V: TRBV18
size: few
J: TRBJ1-6
D: .
CDR3: CASTPGRTAVNSPLHF
DNA: TGTGCCAGTACACCCGGCAGGACGGCTGTTAATTCACCCCTCCACTTT

V: TRBV10-3
size: .
J: TRBJ1-1
D: .
CDR3: CAIRRTKTGNTEAFF
DNA: TGTGCCATCAGGAGAACTAAGACAGGGAACACTGAAGCTTTCTTT

V: TRBV24-1
size: .
J: TRBJ2-5
D: .
CDR3: CATSYPSQETQYF
DNA: TGTGCCACCAGTTACCCTTCCCAAGAGACCCAGTACTTC

V: TRBV18
size: many
J: TRBJ2-5
D: TRBD1
CDR3: CASSSGTGGVETQYF
DNA: TGTGCCAGCTCGTCCGGGACAGGGGGCGTTGAGACCCAGTACTTC

V: TRBV7-2
size: .
J: TRBJ1-3
D: .
CDR3: CASSLGGRTGNTIYF
DNA: TGTGCCAGCAGCTTAGGAGGCAGGACTGGAAACACCATATATTTT

V: TRBV6-5
size: few
J: TRBJ1-2
D: .
CDR3: CASSYPNGYTF
DNA: TGTGCCAGCAGTTATCCTAATGGCTACACCTTC

V: TRBV24-1
size: many
J: TRBJ1-2
D: TRBD1
CDR3: CATSESGGYYGYTF
DNA: TGTGCCACCAGTGAGTCAGGGGGCTACTATGGCTACACCTTC

V: TRBV6-1
size: .
J: TRBJ2-3
D: .
CDR3: CAKGGQGGSDTQYF
DNA: TGTGCCAAGGGCGGACAGGGAGGGTCAGATACGCAGTATTTT

V: TRBV30
size: few
J: TRBJ2-2
D: .
CDR3: CAWSPGGTNTGELFF
DNA: TGTGCCTGGAGTCCAGGGGGGACAAACACCGGGGAGCTGTTTTTT

V: TRBV10-3
size: .
J: TRBJ1-2
D: .
CDR3: CAIGWGHDGYTF
DNA: TGTGCCATCGGATGGGGTCACGATGGCTACACCTTC

V: TRBV11-2
size: many
J: TRBJ1-5
D: .
CDR3: CASSSQGRANQPQHF
DNA: TGTGCCAGCAGCTCTCAGGGACGGGCAAATCAGCCCCAGCATTTT

V: TRBV7-2
size: many
J: TRBJ2-5
D: .
CDR3: CASSLAGFETQYF
DNA: TGTGCCAGCAGCTTAGCAGGGTTCGAGACCCAGTACTTC

V: TRBV5-1
size: .
J: TRBJ2-5
D: TRBD1
CDR3: CASSWGQGRETQYF
DNA: TGCGCCAGCAGCTGGGGACAGGGCAGGGAGACCCAGTACTTC

V: TRBV6-1
size: .
J: TRBJ2-1
D: .
CDR3: CASSLPNPMDEQFF
DNA: TGTGCCAGCAGTCTCCCCAACCCCATGGATGAGCAGTTCTTC

V: TRBV9
size: many
J: TRBJ1-4
D: TRBD1
CDR3: CASSFAGTGNEKLFF
DNA: TGTGCCAGCAGTTTCGCCGGGACAGGGAATGAAAAACTGTTTTTT

V: TRBV19
size: few
J: TRBJ1-1
D: .
CDR3: CASSIRSLNTDSTEAFF
DNA: TGTGCCAGTAGTATCCGTTCCCTTAACACTGATTCCACTGAAGCTTTCTTT

V: TRBV4-2
size: .
J: TRBJ2-7
D: TRBD1
CDR3: CASSQAPSRGLDEQYF
DNA: TGTGCCAGCAGCCAAGCCCCTTCCAGGGGGCTGGACGAGCAGTACTTC

V: TRBV9
size: many
J: TRBJ2-7
D: .
CDR3: CASSVDDGGYEQYF
DNA: TGTGCCAGCAGCGTAGATGATGGGGGATACGAGCAGTACTTC

V: TRBV6-2/TRBV6-3
size: many
J: TRBJ1-4
D: .
CDR3: CASNTPAAGENEKLFF
DNA: TGTGCCAGCAACACTCCGGCGGCAGGGGAGAATGAAAAACTGTTTTTT

V: TRBV11-2
size: many
J: TRBJ1-5
D: TRBD1
CDR3: CASSHRTGEPQHF
DNA: TGTGCCAGCAGCCACCGGACAGGGGAGCCCCAGCATTTT

V: TRBV27
size: few
J: TRBJ2-7
D: TRBD1
CDR3: CASRWTGGAYEQYF
DNA: TGTGCCAGCAGATGGACAGGGGGGGCCTACGAGCAGTACTTC

V: TRBV12-5
size: .
J: TRBJ1-6
D: TRBD1
CDR3: CASGQGQANSPLHF
DNA: TGTGCTAGTGGCCAGGGACAGGCTAATTCACCCCTCCACTTT

V: TRBV7-8
size: few
J: TRBJ1-1
D: .
CDR3: CASSLAGRLLNTEAFF
DNA: TGTGCCAGCAGCTTAGCGGGTCGACTGTTGAACACTGAAGCTTTCTTT

V: TRBV27
size: many
J: TRBJ1-2
D: TRBD1
CDR3: CASRSGQGAIGYTF
DNA: TGTGCCAGCAGATCGGGACAGGGGGCAATAGGCTACACCTTC

V: TRBV10-3
size: many
J: TRBJ1-5
D: .
CDR3: CAISAGGSNQPQHF
DNA: TGTGCCATCAGTGCCGGGGGTAGCAATCAGCCCCAGCATTTT

V: TRBV5-1
size: .
J: TRBJ2-3
D: TRBD2
CDR3: CASSSTSGGTDTQYF
DNA: TGCGCCAGCAGCTCGACTAGCGGGGGCACAGATACGCAGTATTTT

V: TRBV7-2
size: .
J: TRBJ2-2
D: .
CDR3: CASSLGGGLLTGELFF
DNA: TGTGCCAGCAGCTTAGGGGGAGGACTACTCACCGGGGAGCTGTTTTTT

V: TRBV18
size: .
J: TRBJ2-3
D: TRBD1
CDR3: CATTRQGSTDTQYF
DNA: TGTGCCACCACACGACAGGGCAGCACAGATACGCAGTATTTT

V: TRBV27
size: .
J: TRBJ2-4
D: .
CDR3: CATSTVGGIQYF
DNA: TGTGCCACCAGCACGGTGGGTGGCATTCAGTACTTC

V: TRBV9
size: .
J: TRBJ1-2
D: TRBD1
CDR3: CASSAWTGGIYGYTF
DNA: TGTGCCAGCAGCGCATGGACAGGGGGCATCTATGGCTACACCTTC

V: TRBV5-1
size: .
J: TRBJ2-4
D: TRBD1
CDR3: CASSLGTGGGKNIQYF
DNA: TGCGCCAGCAGCCTAGGGACAGGGGGAGGAAAAAACATTCAGTACTTC